This section outlines one T cell receptor beta chain sequence together with its context. Trimming shortened V by 4 bases and J by 4 bases, and 14 bases separated the two germline ends. This CDR3 has 15 amino acids. CDR1 is SGDLS and CDR2 is YYNGEE in the germline V gene. This sample was included in a study of OX40 agonist ivuxolimab in advanced cancers. The timepoints at which blood was sampled were baseline, cycle 4 day 1, and cycle 7 day 1. Assay used: immunoSEQ multiplex PCR; TCRdb lists only in-frame clones, some missing. Counted here are about 80,000 clones, roughly 88% occurring once; the ten biggest clones make up less than 6%.

The material was CD4+ or CD8+ T cells sorted from blood, obtained in a trial of the OX40 agonist ivuxolimab. The sequence derives from an adult with an advanced solid tumor such as melanoma, head and neck, liver or kidney cancer. The chain employs TRBV9 and TRBJ1-4; a possible D gene is TRBD1 (5 bases). DNA for the CDR3: TGTGCCAGCAGCCTAAGGGACCAGATTAATGAAAAACTGTTTTTT. It encodes CASSLRDQINEKLFF.